The source of this T cell receptor beta chain is a study of regulatory T cells in long-lasting Graves disease. Study outcomes and limitations: Persistent disease was associated with favored TRBV28 usage and with favored use of TRBJ1-2 and TRBJ2-5.

CDR3 length: 14 residues. V lost 5 bases, J lost 8 bases, and 18 bases lay in between. From germline, CDR1 is MNHEY and CDR2 SMNVEV (reference sequence). Building the TCR beta libraries relied on iRepertoire HTBI primers, and CDR3 regions underwent Arm-PCR. Original analysis: Samples collectively showed more than 55 TRBV and approximately 15 TRBJ segments. TCRdb called the multiplex PCR reads again in MiXCR, with one record for every CDR3 protein. These V and J calls rely on TCRdb rather than the paper's analysis. The sample lists 400,000 to 500,000 distinct CDR3 sequences, 16% occurring once. Time point in this sample: newly diagnosed GD, antithyroid drugs for less than 3 months. TCR sequences were obtained from RNA taken from PBMCs. This clonotype was counted between two and nine times. Its antigen remains unidentified. These data also formed part of another study, on T cells in Graves' hyperthyroidism and ophthalmopathy.

The chain recombines TRBV27 with TRBJ1-2; maybe TRBD1 (5 bases). The sample was peripheral blood mononuclear cells (PBMCs), taken at new diagnosis, from a patient treated with antithyroid drugs. This TCR was recovered from a woman under 30 with Graves disease. CDR3 DNA: TGTGCCAGCAGTGAAAGAGACAGTCTTCGGGGCTACACCTTC. Translating gives CASSERDSLRGYTF.